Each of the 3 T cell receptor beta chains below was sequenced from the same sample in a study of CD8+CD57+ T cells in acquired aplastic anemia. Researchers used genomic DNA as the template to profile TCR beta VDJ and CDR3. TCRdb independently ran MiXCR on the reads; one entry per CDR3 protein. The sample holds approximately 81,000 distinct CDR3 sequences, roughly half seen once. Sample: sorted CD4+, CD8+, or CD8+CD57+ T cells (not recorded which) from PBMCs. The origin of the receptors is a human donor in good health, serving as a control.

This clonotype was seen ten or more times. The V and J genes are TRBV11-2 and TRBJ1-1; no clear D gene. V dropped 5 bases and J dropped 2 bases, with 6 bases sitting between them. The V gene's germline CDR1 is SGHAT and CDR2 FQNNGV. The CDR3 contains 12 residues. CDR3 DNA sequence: TGTGCCAGCAGCGCAACTAACACTGAAGCTTTCTTT. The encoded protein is CASSATNTEAFF.

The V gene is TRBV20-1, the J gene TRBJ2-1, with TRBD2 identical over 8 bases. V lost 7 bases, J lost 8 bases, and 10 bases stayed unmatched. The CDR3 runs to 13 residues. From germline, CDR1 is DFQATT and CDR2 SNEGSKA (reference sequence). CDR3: CSDVSGRTDEQFF. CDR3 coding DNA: TGCAGTGATGTCAGCGGGAGAACGGATGAGCAGTTCTTC.

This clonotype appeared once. The CDR3 region is CASSLVLGDPGRFF. In nucleotides, the CDR3 is TGTGCCAGCAGTTTAGTTTTGGGTGACCCCGGGAGGTTCTTC. This chain uses TRBV12-3 or TRBV12-4 with TRBJ2-1; maybe TRBD2 (6 bases). This CDR3 region has 14 residues. Trimming removed 1 base from V and 15 bases from J, with 19 bases in between.